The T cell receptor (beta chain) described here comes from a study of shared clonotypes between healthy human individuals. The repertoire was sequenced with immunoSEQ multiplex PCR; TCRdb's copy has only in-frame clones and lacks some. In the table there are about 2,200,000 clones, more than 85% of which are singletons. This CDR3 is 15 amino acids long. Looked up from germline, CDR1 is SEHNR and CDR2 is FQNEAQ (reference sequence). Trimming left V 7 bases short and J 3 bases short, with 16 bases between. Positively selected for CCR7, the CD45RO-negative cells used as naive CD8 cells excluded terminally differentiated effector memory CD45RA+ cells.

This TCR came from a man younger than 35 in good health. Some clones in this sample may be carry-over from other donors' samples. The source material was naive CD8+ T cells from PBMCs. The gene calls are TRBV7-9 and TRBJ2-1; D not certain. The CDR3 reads CASTLPEALYNEQFF. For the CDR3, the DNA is TGTGCCAGCACCCTCCCCGAAGCCCTCTACAATGAGCAGTTCTTC.